A selection of T cell receptor beta chains follows, all from one sample in a study of CD8+CD57+ T cells in acquired aplastic anemia. TCRdb passed the reads through MiXCR, listing each CDR3 protein once. The sample includes some 64,000 distinct CDR3 sequences, less than 65% of them seen just once. Sequenced: sorted CD4+, CD8+, or CD8+CD57+ T cells (not recorded which) from PBMCs. Receptor source: a human donor in good health, serving as a control. Each CDR3 is given with its conserved first and last residue. The order of the fields is clone size, D gene, J gene, V gene, CDR3 DNA, CDR3 protein. A D gene is named only where the DNA matches it firmly. Expanded clones are given a class, and other clones once, few, many or no size at all.

NA | NA | TRBJ1-1 | TRBV2 | TGTGCCAGCAGTGAAGGGACAGAGAACACTGAAGCTTTCTTT | CASSEGTENTEAFF
NA | NA | TRBJ2-3 | TRBV29-1 | TGCAGCGTTGGGGAGCAGGGTGGCCCCACAGATACGCAGTATTTT | CSVGEQGGPTDTQYF
NA | NA | TRBJ2-7 | TRBV20-1 | TGCAGTGCGGAAAGAGGGAGTTCCTACGAGCAGTACTTC | CSAERGSSYEQYF
many | NA | TRBJ2-5 | TRBV5-6 | TGTGCCAGCAGCTTGTTCGGTGAGACCCAGTACTTC | CASSLFGETQYF
medium-sized | NA | TRBJ2-7 | TRBV29-1 | TGCAGCGTTGAAGTAGGGCTAGGGCAGTACTTC | CSVEVGLGQYF
NA | NA | TRBJ2-1 | TRBV7-3 | TGTGCCAGCAGCACAAATGGCCCCAATGAGCAGTTCTTC | CASSTNGPNEQFF
medium-sized | NA | TRBJ1-1 | TRBV7-9 | TGTGCCAGCAGCTTGGAGGCAAACACTGAAGCTTTCTTT | CASSLEANTEAFF
few | NA | TRBJ1-1 | TRBV7-3 | TGTGCCAGCAGCCTCATGAACACTGAAGCTTTCTTT | CASSLMNTEAFF
NA | TRBD1 | TRBJ2-1 | TRBV24-1 | TGTGCCACCAGTCCACTCACGACAGGGGGGAACAATGAGCAGTTCTTC | CATSPLTTGGNNEQFF
NA | TRBD1 | TRBJ1-1 | TRBV15 | TGTGCCACCAGCAGTGAGGACAGGGATCAGTCTGAAGCTTTCTTT | CATSSEDRDQSEAFF
NA | NA | TRBJ1-5 | TRBV2 | TGTGCCAGCAGTGAGTCGTATAGCAATCAGCCCCAGCATTTT | CASSESYSNQPQHF
NA | TRBD2 | TRBJ2-7 | TRBV10-3 | TGTGCCAGCAGTTCCTCCGGGAGGCTCCCCTACGAGCAGTGCTTC | CASSSSGRLPYEQCF
many | TRBD2 | TRBJ2-3 | TRBV20-1 | TGCAGTGCTCGCGTACCGGGACTAGCGGGAGCCGATACGCAGTATTTT | CSARVPGLAGADTQYF
NA | NA | TRBJ2-1 | TRBV10-3 | NA | CAICSARGTSGYNEQFF
NA | TRBD1 | TRBJ1-2 | TRBV24-1 | TGTGCCACCAGTGACGCAAGGACAGGGGGAGGCTACACCTTC | CATSDARTGGGYTF
NA | TRBD2 | TRBJ2-7 | TRBV7-3 | TGTGCCAGCAGCTTAGCGGGAGGTGCCGACGAGCAGTACTTC | CASSLAGGADEQYF
NA | NA | TRBJ2-7 | TRBV15 | TGTGCCACCAGCAACTCCTACGAGCAGTACTTC | CATSNSYEQYF
NA | TRBD2 | TRBJ2-5 | TRBV29-1 | TGCAGCGTTGAAGTAGGAGGCGGGGAGGGAGAGACCCAGTACTTC | CSVEVGGGEGETQYF
NA | NA | TRBJ2-7 | TRBV24-1 | TGTGCCACCAGTGATATGCCCGGGAGAGGTAGGTACGAGCAGTACTTC | CATSDMPGRGRYEQYF
NA | NA | TRBJ1-2 | TRBV29-1 | TGCAGCGTTGGAGCCGTGGATGGCTACACCTTC | CSVGAVDGYTF
NA | TRBD1 | TRBJ1-1 | TRBV24-1 | TGTGCCACCAGTGATTCACCGACCGGGACAGGGGCGGGACCCGAAGCTTTCTTT | CATSDSPTGTGAGPEAFF